In this sample, the clone carrying this T cell receptor (beta chain) turned up many times. Its antigen remains unidentified. This record belongs to a study of human T cells and chemical hapten exposure. Study in general: How much TCR each sample yielded varied, mostly because pooled library volumes differed slightly.

Time point: patch test 1, 2 weeks after DPC sensitization. Treatment reported: therapeutic diphenylcyclopropenone sensitization with weekly scalp DPC. TCRdb fed the RACE reads into MiXCR, producing one record per CDR3 protein. This table has some 380,000 distinct CDR3 sequences, about 4.8% appearing once. Regarding the study as a whole: Unchanged with DPC sensitization were TCRs above 1 in 1000 frequency. Expanded TCRs produced significantly more large CDR3 similarity clusters than controls did.

V was pared by 5 bases and J by 0 bases, with 8 bases of the junction left unmatched. CDR3 length: 16 residues. The chain recombines TRBV12-3 or TRBV12-4 with TRBJ2-3; 7 bases match TRBD2. This clonotype originated in a woman aged 45-59 years with alopecia areata. Some clones in this sample may be carry-over from other donors' samples. Sequenced material: whole blood, taken in connection with sensitization to the hapten diphenylcyclopropenone (DPC). The CDR3 sequence: CASSVSGTTSTDTQYF. In DNA, the CDR3 is TGTGCCAGCAGTGTTTCCGGGACTACTAGCACAGATACGCAGTATTTT.